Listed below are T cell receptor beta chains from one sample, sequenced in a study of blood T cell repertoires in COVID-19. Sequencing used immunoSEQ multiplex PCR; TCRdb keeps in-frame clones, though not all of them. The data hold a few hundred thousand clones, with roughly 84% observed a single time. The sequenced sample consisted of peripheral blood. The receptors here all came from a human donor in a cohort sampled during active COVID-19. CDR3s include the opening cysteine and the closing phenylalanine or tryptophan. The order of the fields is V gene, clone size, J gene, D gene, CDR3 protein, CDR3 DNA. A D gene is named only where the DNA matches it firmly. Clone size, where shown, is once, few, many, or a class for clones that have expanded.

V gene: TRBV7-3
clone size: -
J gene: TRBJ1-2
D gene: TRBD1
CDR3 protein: CASSSGTVGGGYTF
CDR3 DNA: TGTGCCAGCAGCTCGGGGACAGTTGGAGGTGGCTACACCTTC

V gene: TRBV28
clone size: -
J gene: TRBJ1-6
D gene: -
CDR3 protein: CASSSPGVLSYNSPLHF
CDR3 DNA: TGTGCCAGCAGTTCCCCAGGGGTCCTCTCCTATAATTCACCCCTCCACTTT

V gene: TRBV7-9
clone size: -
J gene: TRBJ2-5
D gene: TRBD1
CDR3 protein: CASSYTGGKQETQYF
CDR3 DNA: TGTGCCAGCAGCTATACAGGGGGGAAACAAGAGACCCAGTACTTC

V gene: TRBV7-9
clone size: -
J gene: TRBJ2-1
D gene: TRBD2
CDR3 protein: CASSNRGNSGRRVF
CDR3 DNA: TGTGCCAGCAGTAACAGGGGTAATAGCGGGAGGAGGGTCTTC

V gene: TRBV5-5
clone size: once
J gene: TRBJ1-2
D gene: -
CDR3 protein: CASSFLHRTNYGYTF
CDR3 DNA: TGTGCCAGCAGCTTTCTACACAGGACTAACTATGGCTACACCTTC

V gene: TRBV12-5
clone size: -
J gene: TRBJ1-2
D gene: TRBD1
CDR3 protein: CASGLETGTGIHYGYTF
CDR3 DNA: TGTGCTAGTGGTTTGGAAACGGGGACAGGAATCCACTATGGCTACACCTTC

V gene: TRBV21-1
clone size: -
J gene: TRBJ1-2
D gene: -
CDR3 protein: CASSRSSGTGGVGYTF
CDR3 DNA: TGTGCCAGCAGCCGCTCGAGCGGGACAGGTGGGGTTGGCTACACCTTC

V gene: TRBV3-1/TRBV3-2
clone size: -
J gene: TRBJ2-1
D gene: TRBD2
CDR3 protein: CASSRYGTSGSYNEQFF
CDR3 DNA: TGTGCCAGCAGCCGGTACGGGACTAGCGGGAGTTACAATGAGCAGTTCTTC

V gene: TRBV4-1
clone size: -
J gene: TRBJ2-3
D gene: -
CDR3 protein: CASSQDRRGTQYF
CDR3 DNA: TGCGCCAGCAGCCAAGATCGGAGGGGTACGCAGTATTTT

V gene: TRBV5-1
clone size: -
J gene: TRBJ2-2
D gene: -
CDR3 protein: CASSLGAITGELFF
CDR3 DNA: TGCGCCAGCAGCTTGGGGGCGATCACCGGGGAGCTGTTTTTT

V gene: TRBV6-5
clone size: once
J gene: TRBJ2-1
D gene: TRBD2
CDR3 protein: CASSYRGLVNDEQFF
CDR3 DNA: TGTGCCAGCAGTTACAGGGGACTAGTAAACGATGAGCAGTTCTTC

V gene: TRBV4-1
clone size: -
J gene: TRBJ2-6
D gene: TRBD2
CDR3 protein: CASSQVTSGPGANVLTF
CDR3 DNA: TGCGCCAGCAGCCAAGTGACTAGCGGCCCTGGGGCCAACGTCCTGACTTTC

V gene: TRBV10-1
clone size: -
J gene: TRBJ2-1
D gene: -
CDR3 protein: CASSEDSYNEQFF
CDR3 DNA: TGCGCCAGCAGTGAGGACAGTTACAATGAGCAGTTCTTC

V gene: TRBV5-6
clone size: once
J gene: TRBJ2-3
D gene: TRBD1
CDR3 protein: CASSIGQGLEYF
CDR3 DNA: TGTGCCAGCAGCATCGGACAGGGGTTGGAGTATTTT

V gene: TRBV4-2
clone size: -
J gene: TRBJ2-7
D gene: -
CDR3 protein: CASSHPEATTINTEQYF
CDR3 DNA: TGTGCCAGCAGCCACCCGGAAGCGACCACGATTAACACCGAGCAGTACTTC

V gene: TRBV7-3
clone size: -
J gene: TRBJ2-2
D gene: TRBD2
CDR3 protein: CASSSGTSGPRGGGELFF
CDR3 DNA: TGTGCCAGCAGCTCCGGGACTAGCGGGCCGAGGGGCGGCGGGGAGCTGTTTTTT

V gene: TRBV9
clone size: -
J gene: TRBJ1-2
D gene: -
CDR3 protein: CASSVDRAGRGYGYTF
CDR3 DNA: TGTGCCAGCAGCGTAGATAGGGCCGGGAGGGGTTATGGCTACACCTTC

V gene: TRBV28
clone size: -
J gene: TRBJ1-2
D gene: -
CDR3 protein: CASSPWNGNGYTF
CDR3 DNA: TGTGCCAGCAGTCCATGGAACGGGAATGGCTACACCTTC

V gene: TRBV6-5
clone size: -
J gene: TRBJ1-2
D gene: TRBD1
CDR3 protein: CASREQTGTFGGYTF
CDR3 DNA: TGTGCCAGCAGGGAGCAGACAGGGACGTTCGGTGGCTACACCTTC

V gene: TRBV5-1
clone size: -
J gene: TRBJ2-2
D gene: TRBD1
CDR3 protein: CASSPGTGSTGELFF
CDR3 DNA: TGCGCCAGCAGCCCGGGGACAGGGAGTACCGGGGAGCTGTTTTTT

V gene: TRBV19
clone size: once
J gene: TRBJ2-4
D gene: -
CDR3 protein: CASSITGGRYYF
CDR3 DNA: TGTGCCAGTAGTATTACGGGGGGCAGGTACTACTTC

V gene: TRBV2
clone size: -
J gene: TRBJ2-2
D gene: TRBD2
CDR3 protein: CASGRRGGPTNTGELFF
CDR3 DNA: TGTGCCAGCGGCCGTCGGGGGGGGCCCACGAACACCGGGGAGCTGTTTTTT

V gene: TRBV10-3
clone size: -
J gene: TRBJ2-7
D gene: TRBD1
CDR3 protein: CAISPTGWNEQYF
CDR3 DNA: TGTGCCATCAGTCCGACAGGGTGGAACGAGCAGTACTTC

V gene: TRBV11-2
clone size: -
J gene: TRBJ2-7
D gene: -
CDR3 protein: CASSFPPGGLSYEQYF
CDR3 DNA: TGTGCCAGCAGCTTCCCTCCGGGGGGCCTTTCCTACGAGCAGTACTTC

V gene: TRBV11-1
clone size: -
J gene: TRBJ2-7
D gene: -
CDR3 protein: CVTSGCRSYEQYF
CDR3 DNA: TGTGTCACAAGCGGTTGCAGATCCTACGAGCAGTACTTC

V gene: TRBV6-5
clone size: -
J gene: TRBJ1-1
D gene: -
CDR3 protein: CASSYEVATEAFF
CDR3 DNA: TGTGCCAGCAGTTACGAGGTGGCCACTGAAGCTTTCTTT

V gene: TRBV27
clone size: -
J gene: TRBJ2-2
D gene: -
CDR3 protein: CASSRPAGSYTGELFF
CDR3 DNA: TGTGCCAGCAGCCGCCCGGCAGGGTCGTACACCGGGGAGCTGTTTTTT

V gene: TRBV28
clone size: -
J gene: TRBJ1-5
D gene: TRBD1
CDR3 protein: CASSSYRGGQPQHF
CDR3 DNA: TGTGCCAGCAGTTCTTACAGGGGAGGTCAGCCCCAGCATTTT

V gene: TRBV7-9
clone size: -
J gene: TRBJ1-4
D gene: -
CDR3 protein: CASSPKDSNEKLFF
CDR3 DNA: TGTGCCAGCAGCCCCAAGGACTCGAATGAAAAACTGTTTTTT